One and the same sample provided the 18 T cell receptor beta chains below, sequenced in a study of blood T cell repertoires in COVID-19. The data were produced by immunoSEQ multiplex PCR, yet TCRdb's version contains in-frame clones alone and is incomplete. The repertoire holds 100,000 to 150,000 clones, 79% seen once, with 37% in the top ten. The sequenced sample consisted of peripheral blood. The source is a man aged 35 to 55 with active or convalescent COVID-19.

The chain recombines TRBV7-9 with TRBJ2-2; 8 nucleotides align to TRBD2. The V gene's germline CDR1 is SEHNR and CDR2 FQNEAQ (reference sequence). The junction had 6 bases not matched to a gene; V was cut back by 5 bases and J by 4 bases. The CDR3 length is 15 residues. CDR3 nucleotides: TGTGCCAGCAGCGTGAGCGGGGGAGGCACCGGGGAGCTGTTTTTT. It is translated as CASSVSGGGTGELFF.

CDR3 DNA sequence: TGCAGCGTACGAACAGGGGGCCTCGGCAATCAGCCCCAGCATTTT. It encodes CSVRTGGLGNQPQHF. The gene calls are TRBV29-1 and TRBJ1-5, with TRBD1 identical over 9 bases. The CDR3 totals 15 residues. The germline CDR1 and CDR2 sequences are SQVTM and ANQGSEA. J lost 2 bases, V lost 6 bases, and 8 bases had no gene match.

V and J are TRBV7-2 and TRBJ1-2; D not resolved. The CDR3 is 14 amino acids. The germline V gene has CDR1 SGHTA and CDR2 FQGNSA. V was pared by 1 base and J by 4 bases, with 10 bases between. CDR3 sequence (DNA): TGTGCCAGCAGCTTAGAAGGGAGGCTCTATGGCTACACCTTC. It specifies CASSLEGRLYGYTF.

The gene calls are TRBV6-5 and TRBJ2-7; D may be TRBD2 (6 bases). Between the trimmed V and J ends, which lost 6 bases and 0 bases, there was a span of 12 bases. The CDR3 runs to 14 residues. The germline CDR1 and CDR2 sequences are MNHEY and SVGAGI. CDR3: CASSLGGSSYEQYF. CDR3 in DNA: TGTGCCAGCAGCCTGGGGGGAAGCTCCTACGAGCAGTACTTC.

This chain links TRBV2 with TRBJ2-3; TRBD2 matches at 9 bases. V was clipped by 7 bases and J by 1 base; unmatched bases: 9. This CDR3 is built from 16 residues. The V gene's germline CDR1 is SNHLY and CDR2 FYNNEI. The CDR3 DNA follows: TGTGCCAGCAAACTAGCGGGTGTCCCGGGCACAGATACGCAGTATTTT. This encodes CASKLAGVPGTDTQYF.

The rearrangement uses TRBV5-1 and TRBJ2-1; 7 bases are shared with TRBD2. The V segment lost 4 bases and the J segment 2 bases; nucleotides outside the gene matches: 12. The CDR3 has 17 amino acids. Looked up from germline, CDR1 is SGHRS and CDR2 is YFSETQ. The CDR3 nucleotides are TGCGCCAGCAGCCTTGAACTGACTAGCAGCCCCTACAATGAGCAGTTCTTC. It codes for CASSLELTSSPYNEQFF.

This chain's CDR3 is CASSQGLAVYEQYF. CDR3 nucleotide sequence: TGTGCCAGCAGCCAAGGACTAGCCGTCTACGAGCAGTACTTC. The chain joins TRBV3-1 (or the pseudogene TRBV3-2) to TRBJ2-7, with TRBD2 matching over 7 bases. The germline CDR1 and CDR2 sequences are LGHDT and YNNKEL (reference sequence). The CDR3 sequence is 14 residues long. V shed 1 base and J 3 bases; nucleotides not matched to a gene: 3.

Turning to this clone: The sample holds other DNA sequences that translate to the same CDR3. V gene TRBV6-5 combines with J gene TRBJ1-3; D uncertain. Deletions cut 6 bases from V and 4 bases from J, with 4 bases between. CDR3 length: 11 amino acids. Per germline, CDR1 MNHEY and CDR2 SVGAGI. The DNA of the CDR3 is TGTGCCAGCAGGTCGGGAAACACCATATATTTT. Translating gives CASRSGNTIYF.

The chain carries TRBV7-2 and TRBJ2-2, with D perhaps TRBD2 (5 bases). The CDR3 contains 16 residues. Trimming took off 5 bases at V and 5 bases at J, with 18 bases between the two ends. From germline, CDR1 is SGHTA and CDR2 FQGNSA. In DNA form, the CDR3 reads TGTGCCAGCAGCCAAGGACTGCTTGACATAACCGGGGAGCTGTTTTTT. Translated: CASSQGLLDITGELFF. Full variable domain (remainder filled in from reference TRBV7-2 and TRBJ2-2): GAGVSQSPSNKVTEKGKDVELRCDPISGHTALYWYRQSLGQGLEFLIYFQGNSAPDKSGLPSDRFSAERTGGSVSTLTIQRTQQEDSAVYLCASSQGLLDITGELFFGEGSRLTVL.

The genes are TRBV24-1 and TRBJ1-2, with TRBD1 identical over 8 bases. V was clipped by 6 bases and J by 8 bases; unmatched bases: 10. CDR3 size: 14 residues. CDR1 KGHDR and CDR2 SFDVKD come from the germline V gene. This CDR3 is CATSPGTGSGGYTF. For the CDR3, the DNA is TGTGCCACCAGTCCTGGGACAGGCTCAGGCGGCTACACCTTC.

This clone was seen a few times. This chain connects TRBV28 to TRBJ1-3, with TRBD1 matching 8 bases. CDR3 length equals 17 residues. Germline lookup yields CDR1 MDHEN and CDR2 SYDVKM. The junction had 12 bases not matched to a gene; V was cut back by 5 bases and J by 3 bases. The CDR3 nucleotides read TGTGCCAGCAGTCCCCCGCAACAGGGGGTTGGTGGAAACACCATATATTTT. This codes for CASSPPQQGVGGNTIYF.

The rearrangement joins TRBV19 to TRBJ1-2; D is ambiguous. The CDR3 has 13 residues. V was cut by 1 base and J by 1 base, with 4 bases left in between. Germline V gene lookup returns CDR1 LNHDA and CDR2 SQIVND (reference sequence). This chain's CDR3 is CASSIANNYGYTF. Written as DNA, the CDR3 is TGTGCCAGTAGTATAGCAAATAACTATGGCTACACCTTC.

The genes are TRBV7-2 and TRBJ2-3, with 11 nucleotides matching TRBD2. This CDR3 has 16 amino acids. V was pared by 1 base and J by 0 bases, with 0 bases of the junction left unmatched. Germline V gene data show CDR1 as SGHTA and CDR2 as FQGNSA. The CDR3 here is CASSLGLAGSTDTQYF. The DNA for the CDR3 is TGTGCCAGCAGCTTAGGACTAGCGGGAAGCACAGATACGCAGTATTTT. The complete variable domain, with remaining parts taken from reference TRBV7-2 and TRBJ2-3, reads GAGVSQSPSNKVTEKGKDVELRCDPISGHTALYWYRQSLGQGLEFLIYFQGNSAPDKSGLPSDRFSAERTGGSVSTLTIQRTQQEDSAVYLCASSLGLAGSTDTQYFGPGTRLTVL.

This clone was observed a few times. The chain employs TRBV29-1 and TRBJ1-1; D perhaps matches TRBD1 (5 bases). The CDR3 length is 16 residues. V lost 7 bases to trimming and J lost 3 bases, with 24 bases between them. CDR1 and CDR2 from the germline V gene are SQVTM and ANQGSEA. CDR3 protein: CSAIGALGRRDTEAFF. The CDR3 DNA follows: TGCAGCGCGATTGGAGCCCTGGGGCGACGGGACACTGAAGCTTTCTTT.

The chain recombines TRBV27 with TRBJ2-7, with 11 positions matching TRBD2. The CDR3 sequence is 17 residues long. The ends lost 4 bases at V and 3 bases at J; junction bases unmatched: 11. CDR1 and CDR2 from the germline V gene are MNHEY and SMNVEV (reference sequence). The CDR3 sequence: CASSSWGLAESNYEQYF. The CDR3 bases are TGTGCCAGCAGTTCCTGGGGACTAGCGGAGTCTAACTACGAGCAGTACTTC.

The chain carries TRBV4-3 and TRBJ2-7, with a tentative D call TRBD2 (7 bases). The CDR3 is 13 amino acids. Germline lookup yields CDR1 LGHNA and CDR2 YSLEER. With 1 base removed from V and 6 bases from J, the gap between germline ends came to 10 bases. The CDR3 sequence: CASSQAGGGEQYF. DNA of the CDR3: TGCGCCAGCAGCCAAGCGGGGGGCGGCGAGCAGTACTTC.

This clone was detected once. This rearrangement joins TRBV5-4 to TRBJ2-2, with D maybe TRBD2 (6 bases). V was trimmed by 4 bases and J by 7 bases, leaving 17 bases between them. The CDR3 runs 15 residues. The germline gives CDR1 SGHNT, CDR2 YYREEE (reference sequence). DNA of the CDR3: TGTGCCAGCAGCCCGGGGCTAGCGTATGGCGGGGAGCTGTTTTTT. Translating it yields CASSPGLAYGGELFF.

The V and J genes are TRBV27 and TRBJ1-5; 9 bases agree with TRBD1. CDR3 length equals 13 residues. The ends lost 6 bases at V and 9 bases at J; junction bases unmatched: 6. Germline CDR1 reads MNHEY; CDR2 reads SMNVEV (reference sequence). CDR3 residues: CASSRDRVMPQHF. The CDR3 DNA reads as TGTGCCAGCAGCCGGGACAGGGTCATGCCCCAGCATTTT.